A selection of T cell receptor beta chains follows, all from one sample in a study of CD8+ T cells in alopecia areata. The method was immunoSEQ multiplex PCR; TCRdb's version includes in-frame clones alone and lacks a portion of them. The profile shows 120,000 to 150,000 clones, about two thirds of them singletons. Sequencing was carried out using CD8+ T cells sorted from blood. These receptor sequences come from a human donor in good health. CDR3s leave out the opening cysteine and the closing phenylalanine or tryptophan. A D gene is named only where the DNA matches it firmly.

d_call	cdr3_length	v_call	j_call	cdr3_aa
NA	14	TRBV29-1	TRBJ2-3	SVEELGGAGTDTQY
TRBD1	12	TRBV15	TRBJ2-1	ATSRDSRGQGSF
NA	11	TRBV7-6	TRBJ2-1	ASSLVGFNEQF
TRBD2	15	TRBV13	TRBJ2-2	ASSLSPGLAITGELF
NA	13	TRBV19	TRBJ2-1	ASSTGIGGFNEQF
TRBD2	13	TRBV7-6	TRBJ2-1	ASTLGSGMYNEQF
NA	11	TRBV10-2	TRBJ2-3	ASSSQSTDTQY
NA	17	TRBV5-1	TRBJ2-6	ASSTKTGVDFSGANVLT
NA	10	TRBV4-1	TRBJ2-3	ASSYVGDTQY
NA	13	TRBV29-1	TRBJ2-2	SVEASGVNTGELF
NA	13	TRBV29-1	TRBJ1-2	SVEERTDLGYGYT
TRBD1	11	TRBV30	TRBJ1-2	AWSAGTVYGYT
NA	10	TRBV5-1	TRBJ1-2	ASSLGDYGYT
NA	13	TRBV4-1	TRBJ2-7	ASSQDSATVYEQY
TRBD1	12	TRBV5-6	TRBJ2-6	ASSLGTGNNVLT
NA	12	TRBV28	TRBJ2-2	ASSLGTSRGELF
NA	12	TRBV15	TRBJ2-1	ATSGDTSYNEQF
TRBD2	13	TRBV2	TRBJ2-7	ASSEGLDYSYEQY
TRBD2	13	TRBV5-6	TRBJ2-3	ASSETSGSPDTQY
NA	13	TRBV6-5	TRBJ2-7	ASRDRDGGPYEQY
TRBD1	13	TRBV11-2	TRBJ2-7	ASSTWTGSIYEQY
NA	12	TRBV21-1	TRBJ2-5	ASSKKAGEETQY
NA	10	TRBV5-1	TRBJ2-7	ASSEAWDEQY
NA	12	TRBV27	TRBJ1-4	ASSLSPGNEKLF
NA	12	TRBV7-9	TRBJ1-2	ASSSAGTDYGYT
NA	9	TRBV29-1	TRBJ1-1	SHEQGLEAF
NA	13	TRBV29-1	TRBJ2-1	SVGGESSSYNEQF
NA	12	TRBV9	TRBJ2-7	ASSGGLGSHEQY
NA	12	TRBV7-9	TRBJ2-1	ASSLVLAINEQF
TRBD2	13	TRBV7-9	TRBJ2-5	ASSIRTSGRETQY
TRBD2	10	TRBV29-1	TRBJ2-5	SALAGVETQY
NA	11	TRBV7-9	TRBJ2-1	ASSLGSYNEQF
NA	12	TRBV27	TRBJ2-2	ASRPGANTGELF
NA	12	TRBV29-1	TRBJ2-5	SVTRARREETQY
TRBD1	10	TRBV9	TRBJ1-1	ASSQTGAEAF
NA	10	TRBV29-1	TRBJ2-1	SVVDNHNEQF
NA	11	TRBV29-1	TRBJ1-5	SVQEGSNQPQH
NA	12	TRBV7-8	TRBJ2-1	ASSLGGSYNEQF
TRBD1	11	TRBV5-1	TRBJ1-1	ASSMTGSTEAF
NA	13	TRBV27	TRBJ2-7	ASSSIASQYYEQY
NA	13	TRBV11-2	TRBJ1-1	ASSLWLQGNTEAF
TRBD1	11	TRBV19	TRBJ2-7	ASSASGGHEQY
NA	11	TRBV27	TRBJ2-7	ASSLSSGAEQY
NA	14	TRBV9	TRBJ1-2	ASSVDVGGSTYGYT
NA	12	TRBV5-4	TRBJ2-5	ASSVGGGTETQY
NA	11	TRBV5-6	TRBJ1-1	ASSLGYGSEAF
TRBD1	13	TRBV4-1	TRBJ2-7	ASSQDDRGSYEQY
NA	12	TRBV4-1	TRBJ2-6	ASSLASGANVLT
TRBD2	14	TRBV5-1	TRBJ2-1	ASRVGREGLNNEQF
TRBD1	12	TRBV29-1	TRBJ2-1	SVGRQGANNEQF
NA	10	TRBV5-6	TRBJ1-1	ASSLGQLEAF
NA	14	TRBV13	TRBJ1-5	ASSQSQGLSNQPQH
NA	13	TRBV5-6	TRBJ2-5	ASSTSGGPRETQY
NA	13	TRBV9	TRBJ2-3	ASTPWDTATDTQY
NA	10	TRBV27	TRBJ1-5	ASSFPNQPQH
NA	9	TRBV29-1	TRBJ2-2	SVEGSRGLF
TRBD1	20	TRBV13	TRBJ1-1	ASSLPLMGLIWDRDSNTEAF
TRBD1	14	TRBV5-1	TRBJ2-7	ASSFSGQGVTYEQY